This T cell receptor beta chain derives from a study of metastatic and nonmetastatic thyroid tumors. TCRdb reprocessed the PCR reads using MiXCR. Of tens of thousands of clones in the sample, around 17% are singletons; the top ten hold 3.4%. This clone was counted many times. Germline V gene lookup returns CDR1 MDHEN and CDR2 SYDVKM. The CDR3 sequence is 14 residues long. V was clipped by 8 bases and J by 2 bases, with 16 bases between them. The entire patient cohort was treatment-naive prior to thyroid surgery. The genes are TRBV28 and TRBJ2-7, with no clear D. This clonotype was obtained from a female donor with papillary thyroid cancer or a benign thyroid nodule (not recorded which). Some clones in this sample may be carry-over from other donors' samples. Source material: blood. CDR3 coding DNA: TGTGCCAGCGGGGAAATTACCCCCCCCTACGAGCAGTACTTC. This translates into CASGEITPPYEQYF.